This T cell receptor (beta chain) came from a study of blood T cell repertoires in COVID-19 (dated by TCRdb to 2020 to 2022). About the investigation overall: Samples from collaborators originated in the United States, Italy and Spain and spanned both the acute and convalescent phases of COVID-19. Sample metadata almost always included a de-identified subject ID, COVID-19 status, age in years and sex. The repertoires were released in a freely available public database meant as a resource for research on the immune response to SARS-CoV-2. Subjects who had been exposed to COVID-19, were actively infected with it, or had recovered from it provided the deeply sampled blood TCRbeta repertoires that made up the dataset. The material from the prospective study consisted of cDNA or gDNA derived from T cells, B-cell-depleted T cells, or PBMCs. The samples were drawn from two sources: the first 160 participants of the ongoing ImmuneRACE study, and 950 to 1,500 subjects contributed by 6 global collaborators. Where available, HLA class I and class II types were taken from metadata supplied by the sample provider and were not determined by assay-based typing. What the research found in general, with its limitations: Clinical and demographic metadata were provided uncurated, with the amount varying by source and participant.

About this clone: No cognate antigen has been identified for it. No much larger clone is present one base from it, and per-base qualities are unavailable.

The CDR1 and CDR2 encoded by the germline V gene (reference sequence) are GTSNPN and SVGIG. V sheds 0 bases and J sheds 5 bases, leaving 15 bases between their ends. Reading from cysteine to phenylalanine, the CDR3 counts 15 amino acids. Only the CDR3 DNA is retained, 45 bases long and in frame from the first base. TCRbeta CDR3 regions were amplified from genomic DNA using the immunoSEQ Assay, a bias-controlled multiplex PCR. As for the original processing: Within the assay, amplification of reference gene primers was used to estimate how many nucleated cells each sample contained. To quantify the absolute abundance of each unique TCRbeta CDR3 rearrangement, sequence reads were collapsed and filtered. Productive Simpson clonality was computed per sample as the square root of Simpson's diversity index over productive rearrangements. Held by TCRdb, this immuneACCESS table contains in-frame sequences only and omits some clones. Under half of the omission traces to an unresolved V gene where checked; the cause of the rest is unknown. The V and J calls and clone size were taken over from that table, and D and trimming were inferred from the DNA. Here the sample has roughly 30,000 clones; approximately 81% occur a single time. The ten largest clones take up 14% of the sample.

Whole blood was collected in K2EDTA tubes by collaborating institutions according to the institutions' own protocols. For TCRbeta analysis, collaborators shipped samples as frozen whole blood, isolated PBMCs, or DNA extracted from either of those sample types. This chain is built from TRBV30 and TRBJ2-3; the D gene is possibly TRBD2, with 5 bases matching. The specimen sequenced was peripheral blood. This TCR was sampled from a human donor with acute or convalescent COVID-19. The donor label of this sample is uncertain. The CDR3 sequence is CAWSVDWVRKDTQYF. At the DNA level, the sequence is TGTGCCTGGAGTGTGGACTGGGTACGTAAAGATACGCAGTATTTT.